This T cell receptor beta chain was recovered during a study of CD8+ T cells in alopecia areata. Looking at the study overall: At a dose of 5 to 10 mg twice daily, oral tofacitinib was given to treated patients.

Treatment of the sample: oral pan-JAK inhibitor, 5-10 mg twice daily. Collection of lesional scalp punch biopsies and peripheral blood was performed in alopecia areata patients. A FACSAria was used to sort CD4+ and CD8+ T cells. These cells came from PBMCs. Findings and limits, study-wide: On tofacitinib, scalp clonality and expanded CD8+ clones among top 100 fell significantly.

This CDR3 has 12 residues. Germline-derived CDR1 and CDR2 are SGHAT and FQDESV (reference sequence). Trimming took 7 bases from V and 4 from J, leaving 7 bases between them. Extracted RNA was reverse transcribed, and the resulting cDNA served as sequencing template. Using immunoSEQ multiplex PCR, the repertoire was profiled, and TCRdb retains in-frame clones only, with some absent. The sample yields 150,000 to 200,000 clones, approximately 51% seen once. This clone showed up just once. Its antigen is still unknown. The sequence was obtained from a human donor with alopecia areata. The material was CD8+ T cells sorted from blood, obtained at approximately week 51, from a patient treated with tofacitinib. This sequence joins TRBV11-1 and TRBJ2-2; no clear D gene. CDR3 amino acids: CASKGGTGELFF. Written as DNA, the CDR3 is TGTGCCAGCAAAGGCGGCACCGGGGAGCTGTTTTTT.